The clone carrying this T cell receptor (beta chain) appeared many times. Germline V lookup: CDR1 SGHTA, CDR2 FQGNSA. The V segment lost 5 bases and the J segment 5 bases; nucleotides outside the gene matches: 11. The CDR3 length is 15 residues. This record belongs to a study of Graves' ophthalmopathy and Graves' hyperthyroidism. A duration under 3 months, NOSPECS ≥4, CAS ≥3 and moderate-to-severe activity characterized the donors with ophthalmopathy. Symptoms, serum thyroxine and TRAb, thyroid ultrasound, and orbital computed tomography formed the diagnostic basis. Amplification of TCR beta CDR3 regions used RNA transcripts. Second-round multiplex PCR came after a first-round RT-PCR that employed HTBI primers. One entry per CDR3 protein results from TCRdb running MiXCR on the multiplex PCR reads. The sample includes 300,000 to 400,000 distinct CDR3 sequences, about a sixth of them seen just once.

Sequenced: peripheral blood. This TCR was sampled from an adult man with Graves' ophthalmopathy. The chain has TRBV7-2 and TRBJ1-1; TRBD1 matches 7 bases. As DNA, the CDR3 is TGTGCCAGCAGCCAGCGACAGGGTGGTACGACTGAAGCTTTCTTT. It codes for CASSQRQGGTTEAFF.